This record concerns one T cell receptor beta chain sequence. Its cognate antigen is unknown. Germline CDR1 KGHSH, CDR2 LQKENI. This CDR3 is built from 15 residues. Trimming took off 3 bases at V and 3 bases at J, with 11 bases between the two ends. Clones were read by immunoSEQ multiplex PCR, and TCRdb kept only the in-frame ones, dropping some. This sample has around 2,000,000 clones, with approximately 95% found just once. The data are from a study of shared clonotypes between healthy human individuals. General study findings and limits: Genetic and exposure-history diversity was limited by the small donor number. What naive subsets generally showed was a larger estimated richness than memory subsets showed.

Source material: naive CD4+ T cells sorted from blood. Subset denoted: CD45RA+ positively selected. J is TRBJ2-2 and V is TRBV18; TRBD1 might be the D (6 bases). The TCR originated in a man younger than 30 in good health. Here the CDR3 reads CASSPRTAYTGELFF. CDR3 nucleotide sequence: TGTGCCAGCTCACCTAGGACAGCCTACACCGGGGAGCTGTTTTTT.